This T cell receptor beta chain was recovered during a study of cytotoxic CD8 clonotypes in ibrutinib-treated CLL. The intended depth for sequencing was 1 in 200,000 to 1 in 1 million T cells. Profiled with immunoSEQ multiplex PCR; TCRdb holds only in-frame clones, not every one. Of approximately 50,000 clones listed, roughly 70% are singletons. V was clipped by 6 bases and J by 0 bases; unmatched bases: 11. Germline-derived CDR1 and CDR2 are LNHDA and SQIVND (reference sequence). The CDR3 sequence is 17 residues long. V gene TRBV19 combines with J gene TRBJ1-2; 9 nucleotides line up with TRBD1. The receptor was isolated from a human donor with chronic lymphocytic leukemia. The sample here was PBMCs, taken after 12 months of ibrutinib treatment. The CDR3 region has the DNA TGTGCCAGTAGCCGCCACCGGGACAGGGATTCTAACTATGGCTACACCTTC. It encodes CASSRHRDRDSNYGYTF.